These 26 T cell receptor beta chains came from one sample sequenced in a study of shared T cell receptors in the human thymus. Using immunoSEQ multiplex PCR, the repertoire was profiled, and TCRdb retains in-frame clones only, with some absent. The top ten clones hold roughly 0.013% of a sample with almost 550,000 clones, roughly 74% of them seen once. This sample was also put to use in a study of human thymus T cells.

Sequencing was done on a sample of thymocytes. The receptors were gathered from a boy under two years old with a congenital heart defect.

The chain employs TRBV5-4 and TRBJ2-3; a possible D gene is TRBD2 (6 bases). Trimming cost V 4 bases and J 3 bases, with 15 bases left between them. The CDR3 length is 15 residues. Germline CDR1 and CDR2: SGHNT and YYREEE (reference sequence). In DNA, the CDR3 is TGTGCCAGCAGCAACCGGGACCGGGGGACAGATACGCAGTATTTT. As protein: CASSNRDRGTDTQYF.

The J gene is TRBJ2-7, the V gene TRBV4-1; tentatively, D is TRBD2 (5 bases). The germline gives CDR1 MGHRA, CDR2 YSYEKL. V was trimmed by 1 base and J by 3 bases, leaving 16 bases between them. This CDR3 is 16 amino acids long. The CDR3 nucleotides read TGCGCCAGCAGCCAAGGCTACCGGGATCTCAACTACGAGCAGTACTTC. Encoded protein: CASSQGYRDLNYEQYF.

The chain combines TRBV28 with TRBJ2-6; 11 positions match TRBD1. The V gene's germline CDR1 is MDHEN and CDR2 SYDVKM. V shed 2 bases, J shed 2 bases, and the junction held 5 bases outside the gene matches. CDR3 length equals 18 residues. CDR3 coding DNA: TGTGCCAGCAGTTTACCCCGGGACAGGGGGGCTGGGGCCAACGTCCTGACTTTC. It yields the protein CASSLPRDRGAGANVLTF. The full variable domain, with the rest looked up from reference TRBV28 and TRBJ2-6, is DVKVTQSSRYLVKRTGEKVFLECVQDMDHENMFWYRQDPGLGLRLIYFSYDVKMKEKGDIPEGYSVSREKKERFSLILESASTNQTSMYLCASSLPRDRGAGANVLTFGAGSRLTVL.

J is TRBJ2-7 and V is TRBV27; 11 positions agree with TRBD2. In germline, CDR1 is MNHEY, CDR2 SMNVEV (reference sequence). J was trimmed by 2 bases and V by 3 bases; bases with no gene match: 12. The CDR3 runs 18 residues. CDR3 protein: CASSLGSGRALLPYEQYF. The CDR3 DNA is TGTGCCAGCAGTTTGGGTAGCGGGAGGGCCCTCCTACCCTACGAGCAGTACTTC.

This chain uses TRBV27 with TRBJ2-7; D possibly corresponds to TRBD2 (6 bases). The CDR3 sequence is 16 residues long. Trimming cost V 5 bases and J 6 bases, with 23 bases left between them. CDR1 and CDR2 (germline): MNHEY, SMNVEV (reference sequence). This CDR3 reads CASSPRLAGPGGEQYF. The CDR3 DNA follows: TGTGCCAGCAGTCCCCGTCTGGCGGGACCCGGGGGCGAGCAGTACTTC.

This chain joins TRBV4-2 and TRBJ2-1; 9 bases are shared with TRBD2. The CDR3 loop spans 16 amino acids. V lost 1 base, J lost 7 bases, and 8 bases stayed unmatched. CDR1 is LGHNA and CDR2 is YNFKEQ in the germline V gene. The CDR3 coding sequence is TGTGCCAGCAGCCAAGTCGGGAGCGGGAGGTTGAATGAGCAGTTCTTC. Its protein is CASSQVGSGRLNEQFF.

This chain connects TRBV4-3 to TRBJ2-1; 8 nucleotides line up with TRBD2. The CDR3 extends over 17 amino acids. V lost 0 bases and J lost 2; bases outside the gene matches: 6. Germline V gives CDR1 LGHNA, CDR2 YSLEER. The CDR3 DNA follows: TGCGCCAGCAGCCAAGACAGAGCGGGAGTGGCCTACAATGAGCAGTTCTTC. Translation: CASSQDRAGVAYNEQFF.

The V and J genes are TRBV19 and TRBJ1-1; no definite D call. This CDR3 comprises 14 residues. Trimming cost V 8 bases and J 2 bases, with 15 bases left between them. Germline V gene lookup returns CDR1 LNHDA and CDR2 SQIVND (reference sequence). Here the CDR3 reads CASSWSAANTEAFF. CDR3 in DNA: TGTGCCAGTTCCTGGTCAGCGGCTAACACTGAAGCTTTCTTT.

The chain employs TRBV5-1 and TRBJ2-3; TRBD2 might be the D (6 bases). Germline V gives CDR1 SGHRS, CDR2 YFSETQ. This CDR3 has 15 amino acids. V lost 2 bases, J lost 5 bases, and 15 bases lay in between. The CDR3 nucleotides are TGCGCCAGCAGCTTATTGGAGGGTGGTGAAGATACGCAGTATTTT. This translates into CASSLLEGGEDTQYF.

Only a few counts were recorded for this clone. The chain combines TRBV9 with TRBJ2-2; 7 bases line up with TRBD2. The length of the CDR3 is 16 residues. J was trimmed by 5 bases and V by 0 bases; bases with no gene match: 7. Germline values: CDR1 SGDLS, CDR2 YYNGEE. This CDR3 is CASSVGSSGETGELFF. CDR3 DNA sequence: TGTGCCAGCAGCGTAGGGTCTAGCGGAGAGACCGGGGAGCTGTTTTTT.

CDR3: CASNPDRAHEQYF. CDR3 DNA sequence: TGTGCCAGTAACCCGGACAGGGCCCACGAGCAGTACTTC. The J gene is TRBJ2-7, the V gene TRBV19, with 8 bases identical to TRBD1. The CDR3 loop spans 13 amino acids. With V trimmed by 7 bases and J by 5 bases, 7 bases remained unmatched. Germline V gene sequence: CDR1 LNHDA, CDR2 SQIVND (reference sequence).

This clone was detected only once. The V gene is TRBV5-6, the J gene TRBJ2-1; maybe TRBD1 (6 bases). CDR3 length: 15 amino acids. Trimming stripped 4 bases from V and 8 bases from J, with 19 bases between. CDR1 SGHDT and CDR2 YYEEEE come from the germline V gene. DNA of the CDR3: TGTGCCAGCAGCCCAAACGGACAGTGGGGAGATGAGCAGTTCTTC. Protein: CASSPNGQWGDEQFF. The whole variable domain, remainder taken from reference TRBV5-6 and TRBJ2-1, is DAGVTQSPTHLIKTRGQQVTLRCSPKSGHDTVSWYQQALGQGPQFIFQYYEEEERQRGNFPDRFSGHQFPNYSSELNVNALLLGDSALYLCASSPNGQWGDEQFFGPGTRLTVL.

The chain joins TRBV30 to TRBJ2-7, with 7 nucleotides matching TRBD1. V was clipped by 0 bases and J by 3 bases; unmatched bases: 2. CDR1 and CDR2 from the germline V gene are GTSNPN and SVGIG (reference sequence). The CDR3 is 13 amino acids. CDR3 nucleotide sequence: TGTGCCTGGAGTGTAGCAGGGGGCTACGAGCAGTACTTC. This gives the protein CAWSVAGGYEQYF.

A note on this clone: A junction boundary mismatches the germline segment, possibly from a read error. V usage is TRBV30 and J usage is TRBJ2-7, with 14 bases lining up with TRBD2. From germline, CDR1 is GTSNPN and CDR2 SVGIG (reference sequence). The CDR3 loop spans 17 amino acids. Here the CDR3 DNA reads TGTGCCTGGAGCCCAGGGACTAGCGGGAGAGATTACTACGAGCGGTACTTC. This sequence encodes CAWSPGTSGRDYYERYF.

The rearrangement uses TRBV25-1 and TRBJ2-7; D remains ambiguous. With 6 bases removed from V and 3 bases from J, the gap between germline ends came to 9 bases. CDR1 MGHDK and CDR2 SYGVNS come from the germline V gene. The CDR3 runs 12 residues. The chain's CDR3 is CASSRGDYEQYF. The DNA of the CDR3 is TGTGCCAGCAGCCGAGGTGACTACGAGCAGTACTTC.

The J gene is TRBJ2-2, the V gene TRBV7-2; tentative D call: TRBD1 (5 bases). There are 15 residues in the CDR3. Germline V gene data show CDR1 as SGHTA and CDR2 as FQGNSA. V was pared by 5 bases and J by 7 bases, with 17 bases between. CDR3 loop: CASSPPTVQGGELFF. In DNA form, the CDR3 reads TGTGCCAGCAGCCCACCGACAGTCCAGGGCGGGGAGCTGTTTTTT.

The chain uses TRBV9 and TRBJ2-1; 11 nucleotides match TRBD2. V trimming: 4 bases; J trimming: 9 bases; junction bases outside the gene matches: 15. CDR3 length: 17 residues. CDR1 SGDLS and CDR2 YYNGEE come from the germline V gene. The CDR3 DNA is TGTGCCAGCAGCACCGACGTAGCGGGAGGGCGTGAAGGTGAGCAGTTCTTC. This codes for CASSTDVAGGREGEQFF.

This rearrangement joins TRBV5-1 to TRBJ1-4; possible D gene TRBD1, 6 bases. This CDR3 spans 14 amino acids. Trimming removed 4 bases from V and 8 bases from J, with 15 bases in between. Germline CDR1 reads SGHRS; CDR2 reads YFSETQ. In DNA, the CDR3 is TGCGCCAGCAGCCCCGTATACAGGGAAGAAAAACTGTTTTTT. It translates to CASSPVYREEKLFF.

The chain uses TRBV10-2 and TRBJ1-4; 7 bases agree with TRBD1. The CDR3 loop spans 17 amino acids. Trimming took 2 bases from V and 0 from J; bases not matched to a gene: 6. The germline CDR1 and CDR2 sequences are WSHSY and SAAADI. The CDR3 sequence: CASSELGQVATNEKLFF. The CDR3 coding sequence is TGCGCCAGCAGTGAGCTAGGACAGGTAGCAACTAATGAAAAACTGTTTTTT.

The V gene is TRBV7-2, the J gene TRBJ2-3; no definite D call. From germline, CDR1 is SGHTA and CDR2 FQGNSA. The CDR3 runs 15 residues. V was shortened by 1 base and J by 3 bases, with 11 bases between the two germline ends. The CDR3 protein is CASSLESSPTDTQYF. The CDR3 coding sequence is TGTGCCAGCAGCTTAGAGAGTAGTCCGACAGATACGCAGTATTTT.

This sequence joins TRBV4-2 and TRBJ2-7; 11 bases map to TRBD2. CDR3 length: 17 amino acids. Germline CDR1 is LGHNA and CDR2 is YNFKEQ. The V segment lost 0 bases and the J segment 3 bases; nucleotides outside the gene matches: 7. DNA for the CDR3: TGTGCCAGCAGCCAAGATAGGATTAGCGGGAGGGTCTACGAGCAGTACTTC. Translating it yields CASSQDRISGRVYEQYF.

The CDR3 DNA reads TGCGCCAGCAGCTTGGAGGCGGAACAAGAGACCCAGTACTTC. This gives the protein CASSLEAEQETQYF. V is TRBV5-1 and J is TRBJ2-5, with D unclear. There are 14 residues in the CDR3. CDR1 is SGHRS and CDR2 is YFSETQ in the germline V gene. The ends were cut back, 0 bases at V and 2 bases at J, with 8 bases in the middle.

The genes are TRBV2 and TRBJ1-6; 8 nucleotides match TRBD1. The V and J ends lost 6 bases and 9 bases, in that order; junction bases with no gene match: 7. The CDR3 consists of 14 residues. Germline CDR1 SNHLY, CDR2 FYNNEI. This CDR3 is CASRARQGASPLHF. The CDR3 DNA reads TGTGCCAGCAGGGCTCGGCAGGGGGCTTCACCCCTCCACTTT. The full variable domain, completed using reference TRBV2 and TRBJ1-6, is EPEVTQTPSHQVTQMGQEVILRCVPISNHLYFYWYRQILGQKVEFLVSFYNNEISEKSEIFDDQFSVERPDGSNFTLKIRSTKLEDSAMYFCASRARQGASPLHFGNGTRLTVT.

This rearrangement joins TRBV4-1 to TRBJ2-2; the match to TRBD2 covers 8 bases. CDR3 size: 16 residues. V was pared by 0 bases and J by 7 bases, with 7 bases of the junction left unmatched. CDR1 MGHRA and CDR2 YSYEKL come from the germline V gene. The CDR3 DNA reads TGCGCCAGCAGCCAAGAGGGGGGGACTAGTGGCGGGGAGCTGTTTTTT. Translating it yields CASSQEGGTSGGELFF.

The chain joins TRBV7-9 to TRBJ1-3; D gene unclear. Trimming took off 4 bases at V and 0 bases at J, with 10 bases between the two ends. Germline values: CDR1 SEHNR, CDR2 FQNEAQ (reference sequence). The CDR3 has 15 residues. The CDR3: CASSCKGGSGNTIYF. The CDR3 DNA follows: TGTGCCAGCAGCTGTAAGGGAGGCTCTGGAAACACCATATATTTT.

The genes are TRBV5-1 and TRBJ2-3, with TRBD2 as a possible D gene (6 bases). Germline V gene lookup returns CDR1 SGHRS and CDR2 YFSETQ. The CDR3 covers 16 residues. The V end lost 0 bases, the J end lost 3 bases, and 14 bases lay between the germline ends. CDR3 nucleotides: TGCGCCAGCAGCTTGGGGGCGAGGGGAGGAACAGATACGCAGTATTTT. Protein: CASSLGARGGTDTQYF.